Each of the 7 T cell receptor beta chains below was sequenced from the same sample in a study of breast tumors, draining lymph nodes, adjacent tissues. TCRdb passed the multiplex PCR reads through MiXCR, listing each CDR3 protein once. The table records tens of thousands of distinct CDR3 sequences, approximately 29% of them present only once. Samples came from axillary lymph nodes draining the breast cancer. The specimen sequenced was axillary lymph node tissue. The receptors come from a female donor with breast cancer. Some clones in this sample may be carry-over from other donors' samples.

V is TRBV10-3 and J is TRBJ1-3; D is perhaps TRBD1 (5 bases). CDR1 and CDR2 from the germline V gene are ENHRY and SYGVKD. CDR3 length: 14 amino acids. The ends were cut back, 0 bases at V and 9 bases at J, with 12 bases in the middle. The CDR3: CAISESIAGLTIYF. The CDR3 DNA reads TGTGCCATCAGTGAGTCAATAGCGGGACTCACCATATATTTT.

In this sample, this clonotype turned up many times. This chain links TRBV6-2 or TRBV6-3 with TRBJ2-6, with TRBD1 matching over 7 bases. Trimming at V came to 8 bases and at J to 0 bases, leaving 10 bases not matched to a gene. The germline CDR1 and CDR2 sequences are MNHEY and SVGEGT. The CDR3 has 17 residues. The CDR3 region has the DNA TGTGCCAGCCGATGGGGGACAGCCTCCTCTGGGGCCAACGTCCTGACTTTC. Protein product: CASRWGTASSGANVLTF.

This clonotype was seen ten or more times. The V and J genes are TRBV20-1 and TRBJ1-1, with TRBD1 matching 8 bases. This CDR3 is 13 amino acids long. The V and J ends lost 3 bases and 3 bases, in that order; junction bases with no gene match: 3. Germline V lookup: CDR1 DFQATT, CDR2 SNEGSKA (reference sequence). The CDR3 DNA reads TGCAGTGCTAGGGACAGGGCATACACTGAAGCTTTCTTT. Protein sequence: CSARDRAYTEAFF.

Ten or more counts support this clonotype. J is TRBJ2-7 and V is TRBV7-9, with D uncertain. CDR1 SEHNR and CDR2 FQNEAQ come from the germline V gene (reference sequence). There are 14 residues in the CDR3. The V gene lost 0 bases and the J gene lost 4 bases, with 10 bases spanning the gap. The CDR3: CASSLAGYKYEQYF. The DNA for the CDR3 is TGTGCCAGCAGCTTAGCAGGCTACAAGTACGAGCAGTACTTC.

This clonotype was counted many times. J is TRBJ2-3 and V is TRBV5-1, with D unclear. Trimming took off 3 bases at V and 2 bases at J, with 10 bases between the two ends. This CDR3 spans 14 amino acids. The V gene's germline CDR1 is SGHRS and CDR2 YFSETQ. The DNA for the CDR3 is TGCGCCAGCAGCTCTGACACCTTCACAGATACGCAGTATTTT. This translates into CASSSDTFTDTQYF.

This clonotype appeared many times. The chain couples TRBV19 to TRBJ1-5, with no clear D. CDR1 LNHDA and CDR2 SQIVND come from the germline V gene (reference sequence). The CDR3 has 13 residues. Trimming took 3 bases from V and 3 from J, leaving 6 bases between them. Written as DNA, the CDR3 is TGTGCCAGTAGTATGGCCTTCAATCAGCCCCAGCATTTT. Translation gives CASSMAFNQPQHF.

This clonotype has ten or more counts. This chain connects TRBV7-9 to TRBJ2-1; D unclear. Germline lookup yields CDR1 SEHNR and CDR2 FQNEAQ (reference sequence). The CDR3 is made up of 13 amino acids. Trimming pared 2 bases from V and 6 bases from J, leaving 8 bases between. The chain's CDR3 is CASSLTSRNEQFF. The CDR3 DNA sequence: TGTGCCAGCAGCTTAACCTCTCGCAATGAGCAGTTCTTC.